Below, 21 T cell receptor beta chains from the same sample are listed, as sequenced in a study of control samples from healthy donors and cancer patients. Sequencing used immunoSEQ multiplex PCR; TCRdb keeps in-frame clones, though not all of them. The sample shows some 150,000 clones, approximately 94% of them seen only once. The sample comprised blood. The receptors were sampled from a man in his forties or fifties in good health.

This clone has a handful of counts. The CDR3 DNA reads TGTGCCAGCAGCCAAAAAATGACAGGGTCTGTGCAGTACTTC. It is translated as CASSQKMTGSVQYF. The chain uses TRBV3-1 (or the pseudogene TRBV3-2) and TRBJ2-7; TRBD1 agrees at 7 bases. J was trimmed by 9 bases and V by 2 bases; bases with no gene match: 10. The CDR3 loop spans 14 amino acids. The V gene's germline CDR1 is LGHDT and CDR2 YNNKEL (reference sequence).

The chain recombines TRBV13 with TRBJ2-3; no clear D gene. Germline CDR1 reads PRHDT; CDR2 reads FYEKMQ (reference sequence). The V end was cut by 3 bases, the J end by 0 bases, with 7 bases between. CDR3 length equals 14 residues. CDR3 in amino acids: CASSLKSSTDTQYF. Here the CDR3 DNA reads TGTGCCAGCAGCTTGAAATCTAGCACAGATACGCAGTATTTT.

The rearrangement links TRBV23-1 to TRBJ2-3; 15 bases agree with TRBD2. TRBV23-1 is recorded as an ORF, its role being uncertain. Unmatched junction bases numbered 4, after V lost 0 bases and J lost 0 bases. This CDR3 region has 19 residues. The CDR3 nucleotides read TGCGCCAGCAGTCAATCGGGGACTAGCGGGGGGATTAGCACAGATACGCAGTATTTT. It is translated as CASSQSGTSGGISTDTQYF.

The chain has TRBV3-1 (or the pseudogene TRBV3-2) and TRBJ2-1; D not certain. Germline-derived CDR1 and CDR2 are LGHDT and YNNKEL (reference sequence). This CDR3 has 17 residues. V lost 4 bases and J lost 5, with 21 bases in between. The CDR3: CASSPKFPFPSDNEQFF. The CDR3 DNA reads as TGTGCCAGCAGCCCTAAATTCCCATTTCCTTCCGACAATGAGCAGTTCTTC.

The rearrangement links TRBV18 to TRBJ2-3; 9 bases are shared with TRBD1. V gave up 2 bases and J gave up 5 bases; unmatched junction bases: 5. The CDR3 extends over 15 amino acids. Germline V CDR1 and CDR2: KGHSH, LQKENI. The chain's CDR3 is CASSPTTGGGDTQYF. CDR3 nucleotide sequence: TGTGCCAGCTCACCAACGACAGGGGGTGGAGATACGCAGTATTTT.

CDR3 amino acids: CASSPSPGGGVKSPLHF. The DNA of the CDR3 is TGTGCCAGCAGTCCATCCCCCGGGGGGGGCGTTAAATCACCCCTCCACTTT. This chain links TRBV27 with TRBJ1-6; weak D call: TRBD1 (6 bases). CDR1 is MNHEY, CDR2 SMNVEV, per germline (reference sequence). Trimming removed 5 bases from V and 10 bases from J, with 24 bases in between. This CDR3 region has 17 residues.

In its sample, this clone was seen once. The chain combines TRBV12-3 or TRBV12-4 with TRBJ1-1; maybe TRBD1 (5 bases). This CDR3 has 13 residues. V lost 2 bases, J lost 3 bases, and 7 bases lay in between. This CDR3 reads CASSLKGHTEAFF. CDR3 DNA sequence: TGTGCCAGCAGTTTAAAGGGGCACACTGAAGCTTTCTTT.

This clone has more than one count but fewer than ten. J is TRBJ1-6 and V is TRBV10-2; D might be TRBD1 (5 bases). CDR1 and CDR2 from the germline V gene are WSHSY and SAAADI. This CDR3 is 13 amino acids long. V was cut by 5 bases and J by 10 bases, with 12 bases left in between. The CDR3 region is CASSSTEVSPLHF. CDR3 DNA: TGCGCCAGCAGTTCGACAGAGGTCTCACCCCTCCACTTT.

The V call is TRBV11-2, the J call TRBJ2-3; D might be TRBD1 or TRBD2, each matching 6 bases. V lost 1 base, J lost 6 bases, and 11 bases lay in between. The CDR3 runs 14 residues. The germline gives CDR1 SGHAT, CDR2 FQNNGV. The DNA for the CDR3 is TGTGCCAGCAGCTTAGGGGGGGCCTGGGATACGCAGTATTTT. It yields the protein CASSLGGAWDTQYF.

The chain employs TRBV6-6 and TRBJ1-1; D is uncertain. Germline V CDR1 and CDR2: MNHNY, SVGAGI (reference sequence). V lost 4 bases to trimming and J lost 4 bases, with 7 bases between them. The CDR3 is made up of 12 amino acids. CDR3 residues: CASSSLATEAFF. Written as DNA, the CDR3 is TGTGCCAGCAGTTCCTTAGCCACTGAAGCTTTCTTT.

This clone was counted only a few times. J is TRBJ1-5 and V is TRBV6-2 or TRBV6-3; 9 bases agree with TRBD1. V was pared by 6 bases and J by 0 bases, with 6 bases of the junction left unmatched. The CDR3 is made up of 16 amino acids. CDR1 is MNHEY, CDR2 SVGEGT, per germline. CDR3 nucleotide sequence: TGTGCCAGCAGCGACGGGACAGGGCCTAGCAATCAGCCCCAGCATTTT. This sequence encodes CASSDGTGPSNQPQHF.

The chain is built from TRBV6-5 and TRBJ1-1; D may be TRBD1 (5 bases). Trimming cost V 6 bases and J 5 bases, with 13 bases left between them. Germline V gene data show CDR1 as MNHEY and CDR2 as SVGAGI. CDR3 length: 13 residues. The CDR3 reads CASSHTGVTEAFF. CDR3 in DNA: TGTGCCAGCAGCCATACAGGAGTTACTGAAGCTTTCTTT.

The gene calls are TRBV9 and TRBJ1-1; 8 nucleotides match TRBD1. This CDR3 region has 16 residues. Germline V gives CDR1 SGDLS, CDR2 YYNGEE. The V segment lost 4 bases and the J segment 3 bases; nucleotides outside the gene matches: 11. In nucleotides, the CDR3 is TGTGCCAGCAGCCCAGAATCAGGGGGCGCGGACACTGAAGCTTTCTTT. Translated, it gives CASSPESGGADTEAFF.

V is TRBV12-3 or TRBV12-4 and J is TRBJ2-1; 7 bases are shared with TRBD1. This CDR3 is 13 amino acids long. After removal of 4 bases from V and 4 bases from J, the junction contained 1 base not matched to a gene. For the CDR3, the DNA is TGTGCCAGCAGTTCGACAGGGTACAATGAGCAGTTCTTC. It codes for CASSSTGYNEQFF.

This chain connects TRBV3-1 (or the pseudogene TRBV3-2) to TRBJ2-1, with 8 bases that match TRBD2. V shed 8 bases and J 9 bases; nucleotides not matched to a gene: 15. Germline values: CDR1 LGHDT, CDR2 YNNKEL (reference sequence). CDR3 length: 15 amino acids. This CDR3 reads CASRTGLGGPTEQFF. DNA of the CDR3: TGTGCCAGCCGAACGGGACTAGGGGGACCTACTGAGCAGTTCTTC.

The J gene is TRBJ2-2, the V gene TRBV9, with D possibly TRBD2 on 6 matching bases. V lost 2 bases to trimming and J lost 4 bases, with 12 bases between them. The germline CDR1 and CDR2 sequences are SGDLS and YYNGEE. This CDR3 has 15 residues. The CDR3 coding sequence is TGTGCCAGCAGCGTGCGCGTCGGGGGCACCGGGGAGCTGTTTTTT. Protein product: CASSVRVGGTGELFF.

V usage is TRBV9 and J usage is TRBJ1-1, with 9 bases identical to TRBD1. V trimming: 2 bases; J trimming: 3 bases; junction bases outside the gene matches: 2. Germline loops: CDR1 SGDLS, CDR2 YYNGEE. CDR3 length: 14 residues. CDR3 DNA sequence: TGTGCCAGCAGCGTTCGGGACAGGGACACTGAAGCTTTCTTT. Translation: CASSVRDRDTEAFF.

The rearrangement uses TRBV9 and TRBJ2-7, with D unclear. The CDR3 totals 13 residues. Germline CDR1 reads SGDLS; CDR2 reads YYNGEE. Trimming removed 3 bases at V and 6 bases at J, with 13 bases between. CDR3 protein: CASSDSRGVEQYF. The CDR3 nucleotides are TGTGCCAGCAGCGACTCCCGAGGCGTCGAGCAGTACTTC.

The V call is TRBV19, the J call TRBJ2-3, with TRBD1 matching over 8 bases. The V and J ends lost 9 bases and 4 bases, in that order; junction bases with no gene match: 9. The CDR3 has 14 residues. Germline V gene data show CDR1 as LNHDA and CDR2 as SQIVND (reference sequence). The DNA for the CDR3 is TGTGCCAGGGATAAGACAGGGGAGGCAGATACGCAGTATTTT. This gives the protein CARDKTGEADTQYF.

This sequence joins TRBV5-6 and TRBJ1-2; TRBD1 agrees at 7 bases. V lost 5 bases and J lost 7; bases outside the gene matches: 17. CDR3 length equals 16 residues. The V gene's germline CDR1 is SGHDT and CDR2 YYEEEE. In nucleotides, the CDR3 is TGTGCCAGCAGGGAGCCGGGACAGCAGCTCCCTTCTGGCTACACCTTC. Its protein product is CASREPGQQLPSGYTF.

This clone was detected only once. CDR3 sequence: CASSEAAGSVRSEAFF. CDR3 sequence (DNA): TGTGCCAGCAGTGAGGCCGCCGGTTCCGTAAGGAGTGAAGCTTTCTTT. This chain links TRBV2 with TRBJ1-1; D gene unclear. V dropped 3 bases and J dropped 7 bases, with 21 bases sitting between them. This CDR3 is built from 16 residues. CDR1 is SNHLY and CDR2 is FYNNEI in the germline V gene. Full variable domain (remainder filled in from reference TRBV2 and TRBJ1-1): EPEVTQTPSHQVTQMGQEVILRCVPISNHLYFYWYRQILGQKVEFLVSFYNNEISEKSEIFDDQFSVERPDGSNFTLKIRSTKLEDSAMYFCASSEAAGSVRSEAFFGQGTRLTVV.